A selection of T cell receptor beta chains follows, all from one sample in a study of neurological immune-mediated disorders. Via MiXCR, TCRdb re-called the 5' RACE reads, giving one row per CDR3 protein. The sample shows over 4,500 distinct CDR3 sequences, 23% of them seen only once. The sample taken for sequencing was CD8+ T cells from blood. Source of these receptors: an older woman with HTLV-1-associated myelopathy (HAM/TSP). CDR3s include the opening cysteine and the closing phenylalanine or tryptophan. The D gene is left open where the match is weak. A row's size may be missing; if present it is once, few, many or a size class.

.	TRBV7-9	17	TRBJ2-5	.	TGTGCCAGCAGCCGGGCGGCGGGATTGGGGGTCCAAGAGACCCAGTACTTC	CASSRAAGLGVQETQYF
.	TRBV2	14	TRBJ1-1	medium-sized	TGTGCCAGCAGTGATAAGGGCATGAACACTGAAGCTTTCTTT	CASSDKGMNTEAFF
.	TRBV28	12	TRBJ2-7	many	TGTGCCAGCAGTTTTAGCTCCGGGGAGCAGTACTTC	CASSFSSGEQYF
.	TRBV4-3	15	TRBJ2-1	few	TGCGCCAGCAGCCAAGGAGGGACCCCTTCCAATGAGCAGTTCTTC	CASSQGGTPSNEQFF
TRBD2	TRBV5-6	15	TRBJ2-1	medium-sized	TGTGCCAGCGGCCTGAGCGGGGGGGTTCGTCATGAGCAGTTCTTC	CASGLSGGVRHEQFF
TRBD1	TRBV19	14	TRBJ1-3	.	TGTGCCAGTAGTGACGACAGGGCTGGAAACACCATATATTTT	CASSDDRAGNTIYF
.	TRBV9	14	TRBJ2-7	many	TGTGCCAGCAGTGCGGGGCCAGCCGCCTACGAGCAGTACTTC	CASSAGPAAYEQYF
TRBD2	TRBV7-6	14	TRBJ2-7	many	TGTGCCAGCTCCCCACCGGGACTACTAAACGAGCAGTACTTC	CASSPPGLLNEQYF
TRBD2	TRBV15	15	TRBJ2-1	many	TGTGCCACCAGCAGCAGCGGGAGCTCCTACAATGAGCAGTTCTTC	CATSSSGSSYNEQFF
.	TRBV14	12	TRBJ2-7	medium-sized	TGTGCCAGCAGCCAGTACACCTACGAGCAGTACTTC	CASSQYTYEQYF
.	TRBV20-1	14	TRBJ2-1	once	TGCAGTGCTAGAGAAGGCGGGGACACCGGGGAGCAGTTCTTC	CSAREGGDTGEQFF
TRBD1	TRBV5-1	14	TRBJ1-1	medium-sized	TGCGCCAGCAGCTTTGGACAGGGCGTCACTGAAGCTTTCTTT	CASSFGQGVTEAFF
.	TRBV28	14	TRBJ2-7	many	TGTGCCAGCAGTTTCCCGACGTCGACCTACGAGCAGTACTTC	CASSFPTSTYEQYF
TRBD1	TRBV3-1	18	TRBJ2-1	medium-sized	TGTGCCAGCAGCCTAAAGATCTCCGGGACAGGTATACACAATGAGCAGTTCTTC	CASSLKISGTGIHNEQFF
.	TRBV19	14	TRBJ2-1	many	TGTGCCAGCTCCGGGAGTTACTCCTACAATGAGCAGTTCTTC	CASSGSYSYNEQFF
TRBD2	TRBV7-9	16	TRBJ2-3	medium-sized	TGTGCCAGCAGCCCCGGACTAGCGGGACGAACAGATACGCAGTATTTT	CASSPGLAGRTDTQYF